Shown below are 7 T cell receptor beta chains from a single sample sequenced in a study of cytomegalovirus exposure and HLA in healthy donors. The primer mix had 60 Vbeta and 13 Jbeta primers. Some clones are missing from TCRdb's copy, which holds only in-frame ones; the method was immunoSEQ multiplex PCR. Altogether over 150,000 clones are present, 65% to 90% being singletons, with the ten largest covering roughly 10%. Material: PBMCs. The receptors shown here come from a man aged 50-60 years in good health and CMV-seropositive.

This chain connects TRBV11-1 to TRBJ2-3; no clear D. Germline CDR1 and CDR2: SGHAT and FQDESV (reference sequence). Trimming left V 1 base short and J 0 bases short, with 5 bases between. The CDR3 spans 14 residues. The chain's CDR3 is CASSLGPSTDTQYF. In nucleotides, the CDR3 is TGTGCCAGCAGCTTAGGTCCTAGCACAGATACGCAGTATTTT.

The chain recombines TRBV5-4 with TRBJ2-5; possibly TRBD2 for D (6 bases). Germline V gene lookup returns CDR1 SGHNT and CDR2 YYREEE (reference sequence). This CDR3 comprises 15 residues. The V end lost 0 bases, the J end lost 5 bases, and 14 bases lay between the germline ends. CDR3 in DNA: TGTGCCAGCAGCTTGGCCTTGGGACTGGAGGAGACCCAGTACTTC. This codes for CASSLALGLEETQYF. Full variable domain (rest looked up from reference TRBV5-4 and TRBJ2-5): ETGVTQSPTHLIKTRGQQVTLRCSSQSGHNTVSWYQQALGQGPQFIFQYYREEENGRGNFPPRFSGLQFPNYSSELNVNALELDDSALYLCASSLALGLEETQYFGPGTRLLVL.

This sequence joins TRBV4-2 and TRBJ2-7; tentative D call: TRBD2 (5 bases). Per germline, CDR1 LGHNA and CDR2 YNFKEQ. The CDR3 loop spans 16 amino acids. The V gene lost 0 bases and the J gene lost 6 bases, with 18 bases spanning the gap. The CDR3 is CASSQETNLRVSEQYF. CDR3 nucleotides: TGTGCCAGCAGCCAAGAAACGAACCTGAGGGTCTCCGAGCAGTACTTC.

This chain connects TRBV5-1 to TRBJ2-5, with TRBD2 matching 14 bases. Trimming removed 4 bases from V and 2 bases from J; junction bases left unmatched: 4. CDR3 size: 16 residues. Germline V lookup: CDR1 SGHRS, CDR2 YFSETQ. The CDR3 sequence: CASSTGLAGVQETQYF. In DNA form, the CDR3 reads TGCGCCAGCAGCACGGGACTAGCGGGGGTTCAAGAGACCCAGTACTTC.

This clone was seen only a few times. The chain joins TRBV5-4 to TRBJ2-3; D unresolved. Germline V gives CDR1 SGHNT, CDR2 YYREEE (reference sequence). The CDR3 length is 15 residues. The germline V and J ends were trimmed by 2 bases and 6 bases, with 16 bases remaining between them. CDR3 coding DNA: TGTGCCAGCAGCTTAAACTACGGAAACGCGGATACGCAGTATTTT. Residues: CASSLNYGNADTQYF.

The chain joins TRBV5-1 to TRBJ2-5; no clear D gene. Germline V gene sequence: CDR1 SGHRS, CDR2 YFSETQ. The CDR3 is 13 residues long. Trimming stripped 5 bases from V and 1 base from J, with 9 bases between. The CDR3 here is CASRLDIQETQYF. DNA for the CDR3: TGCGCCAGCAGGTTAGACATCCAAGAGACCCAGTACTTC.

The CDR3 loop reads CASSLEETQYF. The CDR3 DNA is TGTGCCAGCAGTCTAGAAGAGACCCAGTACTTC. The chain links TRBV2 to TRBJ2-5; D remains unclear. CDR1 SNHLY and CDR2 FYNNEI come from the germline V gene. The germline V and J ends were trimmed by 5 bases and 3 bases, with 4 bases remaining between them. The CDR3 has 11 amino acids.